This T cell receptor beta chain was captured in a study of breast tumors, draining lymph nodes, adjacent tissues. This clonotype was detected ten times or more. Its antigen remains unidentified. A single record per CDR3 protein comes from TCRdb applying MiXCR to the multiplex PCR reads. This table has under 300,000 distinct CDR3 sequences, less than 45% appearing once. The lymph nodes were axillary draining lymph nodes from breast cancer patients. General study points: Data only fit, rather than demonstrated, lymph node origin of most tumor T cells. Tumors had less TCR diversity than lymph nodes, more than nontumor tissue.

V lost 7 bases, J lost 6 bases, and 23 bases lay in between. The CDR3 runs 16 residues. Germline V CDR1 and CDR2: SEHNR, FQNEAQ (reference sequence). The chain uses TRBV7-9 and TRBJ2-3; TRBD2 is a possible D gene (6 bases). This TCR was recovered from a female donor with breast cancer. Some clones in this sample may be carry-over from other donors' samples. The specimen was axillary lymph node tissue. CDR3 sequence (DNA): TGTGCCAGCAACGAACTAGCCGCCCTTAAATTGGATACGCAGTATTTT. It encodes CASNELAALKLDTQYF.